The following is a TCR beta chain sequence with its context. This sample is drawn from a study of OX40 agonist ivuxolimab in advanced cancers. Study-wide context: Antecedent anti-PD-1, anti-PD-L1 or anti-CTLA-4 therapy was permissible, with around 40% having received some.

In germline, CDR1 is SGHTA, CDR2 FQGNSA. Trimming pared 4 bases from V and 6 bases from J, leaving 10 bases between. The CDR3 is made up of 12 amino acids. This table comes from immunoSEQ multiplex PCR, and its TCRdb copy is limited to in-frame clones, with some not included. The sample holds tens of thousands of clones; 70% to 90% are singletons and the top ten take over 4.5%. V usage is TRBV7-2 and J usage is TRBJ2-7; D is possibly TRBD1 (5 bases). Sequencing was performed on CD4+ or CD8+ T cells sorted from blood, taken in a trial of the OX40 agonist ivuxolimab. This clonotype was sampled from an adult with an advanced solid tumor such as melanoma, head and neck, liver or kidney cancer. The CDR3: CASSSQGTEQYV. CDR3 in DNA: TGTGCCAGCAGCTCGCAGGGTACCGAGCAGTACGTC.